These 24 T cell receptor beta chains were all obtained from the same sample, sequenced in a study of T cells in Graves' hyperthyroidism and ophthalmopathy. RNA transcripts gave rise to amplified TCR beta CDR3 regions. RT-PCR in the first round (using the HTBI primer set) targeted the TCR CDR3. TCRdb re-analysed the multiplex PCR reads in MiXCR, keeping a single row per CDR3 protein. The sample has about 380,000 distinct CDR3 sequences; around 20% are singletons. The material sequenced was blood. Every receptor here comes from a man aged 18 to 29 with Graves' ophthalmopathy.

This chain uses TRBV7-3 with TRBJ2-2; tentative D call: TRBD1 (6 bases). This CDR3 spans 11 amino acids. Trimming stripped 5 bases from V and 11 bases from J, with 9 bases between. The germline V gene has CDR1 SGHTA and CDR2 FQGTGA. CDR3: CASSPGTELFF. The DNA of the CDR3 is TGTGCCAGCAGCCCTGGGACAGAGCTGTTTTTT.

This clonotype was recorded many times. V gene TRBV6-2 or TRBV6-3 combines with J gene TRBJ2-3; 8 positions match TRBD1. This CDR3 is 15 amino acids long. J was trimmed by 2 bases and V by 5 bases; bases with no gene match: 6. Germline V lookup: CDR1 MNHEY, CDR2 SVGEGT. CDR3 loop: CASSARGRPTDTQYF. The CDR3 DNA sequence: TGTGCCAGCAGTGCCAGGGGGCGCCCCACAGATACGCAGTATTTT.

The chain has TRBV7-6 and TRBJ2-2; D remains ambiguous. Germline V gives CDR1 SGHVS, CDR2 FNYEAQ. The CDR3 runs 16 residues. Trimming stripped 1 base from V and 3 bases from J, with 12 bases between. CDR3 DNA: TGTGCCAGCAGCTTAGACACGAGTCCTTACACCGGGGAGCTGTTTTTT. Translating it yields CASSLDTSPYTGELFF.

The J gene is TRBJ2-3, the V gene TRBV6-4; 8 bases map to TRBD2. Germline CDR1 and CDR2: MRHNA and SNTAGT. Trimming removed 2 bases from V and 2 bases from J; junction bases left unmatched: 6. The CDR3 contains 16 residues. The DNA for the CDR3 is TGTGCCAGCAGTGACGGAAGCGGGGGACCCACAGATACGCAGTATTTT. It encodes CASSDGSGGPTDTQYF.

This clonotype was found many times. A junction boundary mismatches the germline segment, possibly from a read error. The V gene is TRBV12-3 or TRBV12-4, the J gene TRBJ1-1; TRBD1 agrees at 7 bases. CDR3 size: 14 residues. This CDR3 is CASSSTGRNAEAFF. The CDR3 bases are TGTGCCAGCAGTTCGACAGGGAGGAACGCTGAAGCTTTCTTT.

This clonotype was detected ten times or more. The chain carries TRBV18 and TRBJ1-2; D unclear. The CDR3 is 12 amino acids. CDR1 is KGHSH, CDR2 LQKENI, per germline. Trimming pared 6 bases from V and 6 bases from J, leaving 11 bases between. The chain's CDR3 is CASSSGVDGYTF. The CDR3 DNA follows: TGTGCCAGCTCTTCGGGCGTGGATGGCTACACCTTC.

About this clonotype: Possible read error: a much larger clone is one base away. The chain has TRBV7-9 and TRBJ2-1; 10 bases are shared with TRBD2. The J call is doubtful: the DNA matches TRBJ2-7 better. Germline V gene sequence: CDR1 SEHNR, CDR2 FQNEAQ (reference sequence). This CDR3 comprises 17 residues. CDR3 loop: CASSLTSGDTYYNEQYF. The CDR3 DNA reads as TGTGCCAGCAGCTTAACTAGCGGGGATACATACTACAATGAGCAGTACTTC.

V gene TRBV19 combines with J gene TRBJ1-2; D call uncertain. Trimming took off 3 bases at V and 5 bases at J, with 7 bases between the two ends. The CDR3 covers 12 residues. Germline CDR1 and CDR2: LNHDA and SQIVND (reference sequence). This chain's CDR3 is CASSMAAYGYTF. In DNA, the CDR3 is TGTGCCAGTAGTATGGCTGCTTATGGCTACACCTTC.

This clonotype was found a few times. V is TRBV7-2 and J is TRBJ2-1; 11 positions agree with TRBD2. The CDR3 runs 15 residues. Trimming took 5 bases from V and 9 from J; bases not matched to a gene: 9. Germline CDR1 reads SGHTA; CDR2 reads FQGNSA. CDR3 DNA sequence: TGTGCCAGCAGCCCACCTAGCGGGGGGCGGGGTGAGCAGTTCTTC. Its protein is CASSPPSGGRGEQFF.

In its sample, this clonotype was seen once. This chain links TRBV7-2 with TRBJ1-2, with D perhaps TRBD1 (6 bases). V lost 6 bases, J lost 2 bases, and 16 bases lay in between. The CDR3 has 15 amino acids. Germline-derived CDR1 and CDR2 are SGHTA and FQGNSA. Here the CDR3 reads CASRSGRGVNYGYTF. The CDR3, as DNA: TGTGCCAGCAGATCGGGGAGGGGGGTGAACTATGGCTACACCTTC.

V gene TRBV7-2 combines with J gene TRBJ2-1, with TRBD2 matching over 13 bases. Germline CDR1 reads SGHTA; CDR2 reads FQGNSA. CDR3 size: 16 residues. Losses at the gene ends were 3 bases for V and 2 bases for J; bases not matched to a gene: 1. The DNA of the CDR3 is TGTGCCAGCAGCTTTACTAGCGGGGGGGCCTACAATGAGCAGTTCTTC. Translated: CASSFTSGGAYNEQFF. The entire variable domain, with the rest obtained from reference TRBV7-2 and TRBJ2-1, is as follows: GAGVSQSPSNKVTEKGKDVELRCDPISGHTALYWYRQSLGQGLEFLIYFQGNSAPDKSGLPSDRFSAERTGGSVSTLTIQRTQQEDSAVYLCASSFTSGGAYNEQFFGPGTRLTVL.

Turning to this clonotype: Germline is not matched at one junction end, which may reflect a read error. The CDR3 bases are TGTGCCACCAGCTGGCTCCGGGACAGGGGTGAGACCCAGTACTTC. Its translation is CATSWLRDRGETQYF. The chain has TRBV5-8 and TRBJ2-5, with 10 bases that match TRBD1. The CDR3 is 15 amino acids. CDR1 is SGHTS, CDR2 YDEGEE, per germline.

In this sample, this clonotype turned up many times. The CDR3 protein is CASESPRIHF. The CDR3 DNA sequence: TGCGCCAGCGAGTCTCCGCGGATCCACTTT. J is TRBJ1-6 and V is TRBV5-1; no clear D. The V gene's germline CDR1 is SGHRS and CDR2 YFSETQ. V lost 7 bases, J lost 17 bases, and 13 bases lay in between. This CDR3 comprises 10 residues.

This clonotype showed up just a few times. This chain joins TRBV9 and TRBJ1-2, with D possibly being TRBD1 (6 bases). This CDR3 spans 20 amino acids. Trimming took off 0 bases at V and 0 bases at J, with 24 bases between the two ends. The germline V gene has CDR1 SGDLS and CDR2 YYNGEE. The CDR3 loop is CASSVGQQLGGATTNYGYTF. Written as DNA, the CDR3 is TGTGCCAGCAGCGTAGGTCAACAACTCGGGGGGGCTACGACTAACTATGGCTACACCTTC.

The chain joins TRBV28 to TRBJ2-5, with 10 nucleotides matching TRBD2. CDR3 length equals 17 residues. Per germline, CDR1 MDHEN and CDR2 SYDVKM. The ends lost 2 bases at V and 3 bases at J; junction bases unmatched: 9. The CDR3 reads CASSLRLAGAGEETQYF. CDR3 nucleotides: TGTGCCAGCAGTTTACGTCTAGCGGGGGCCGGGGAAGAGACCCAGTACTTC. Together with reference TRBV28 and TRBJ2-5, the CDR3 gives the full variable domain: DVKVTQSSRYLVKRTGEKVFLECVQDMDHENMFWYRQDPGLGLRLIYFSYDVKMKEKGDIPEGYSVSREKKERFSLILESASTNQTSMYLCASSLRLAGAGEETQYFGPGTRLLVL.

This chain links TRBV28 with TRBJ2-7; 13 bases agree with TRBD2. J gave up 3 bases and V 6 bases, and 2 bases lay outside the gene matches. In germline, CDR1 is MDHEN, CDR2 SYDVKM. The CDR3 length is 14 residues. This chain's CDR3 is CASRLAGGIYEQYF. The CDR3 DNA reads TGTGCCAGCAGACTAGCGGGAGGGATCTACGAGCAGTACTTC.

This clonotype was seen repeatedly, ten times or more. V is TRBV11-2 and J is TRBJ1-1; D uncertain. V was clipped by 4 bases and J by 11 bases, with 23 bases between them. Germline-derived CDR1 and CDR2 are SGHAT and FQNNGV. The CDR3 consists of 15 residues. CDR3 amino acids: CASSSSAGRFGVAFF. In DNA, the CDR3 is TGTGCCAGCAGCTCGTCAGCTGGCAGATTCGGAGTGGCTTTCTTT.

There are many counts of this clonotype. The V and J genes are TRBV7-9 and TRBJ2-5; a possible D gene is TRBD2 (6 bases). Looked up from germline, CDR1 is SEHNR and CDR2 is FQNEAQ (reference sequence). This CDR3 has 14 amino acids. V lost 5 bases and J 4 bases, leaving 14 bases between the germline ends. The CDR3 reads CASSLELAAETQYF. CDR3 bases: TGTGCCAGCAGCCTGGAACTAGCCGCAGAGACCCAGTACTTC.

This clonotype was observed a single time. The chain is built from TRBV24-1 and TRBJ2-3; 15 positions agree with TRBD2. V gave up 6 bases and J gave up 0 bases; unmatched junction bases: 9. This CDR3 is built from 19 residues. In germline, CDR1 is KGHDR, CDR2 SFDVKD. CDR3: CATSLSGLAGGVSTDTQYF. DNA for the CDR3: TGTGCCACCAGTCTATCGGGACTAGCGGGGGGAGTTAGCACAGATACGCAGTATTTT.

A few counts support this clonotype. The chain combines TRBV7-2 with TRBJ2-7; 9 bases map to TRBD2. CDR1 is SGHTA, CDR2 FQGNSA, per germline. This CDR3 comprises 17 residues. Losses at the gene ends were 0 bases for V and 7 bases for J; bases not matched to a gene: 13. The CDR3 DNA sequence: TGTGCCAGCAGCTTAGCACCGGGGGGGGGACTAGCTCGGGAGCAGTACTTC. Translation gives CASSLAPGGGLAREQYF. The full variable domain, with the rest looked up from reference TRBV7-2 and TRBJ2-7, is GAGVSQSPSNKVTEKGKDVELRCDPISGHTALYWYRQSLGQGLEFLIYFQGNSAPDKSGLPSDRFSAERTGGSVSTLTIQRTQQEDSAVYLCASSLAPGGGLAREQYFGPGTRLTVT.

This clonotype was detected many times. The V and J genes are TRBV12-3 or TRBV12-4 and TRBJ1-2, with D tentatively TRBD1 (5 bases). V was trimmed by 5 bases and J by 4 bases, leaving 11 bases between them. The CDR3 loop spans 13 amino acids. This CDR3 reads CASSPDRAYGYTF. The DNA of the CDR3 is TGTGCCAGCAGTCCCGACAGAGCCTATGGCTACACCTTC.

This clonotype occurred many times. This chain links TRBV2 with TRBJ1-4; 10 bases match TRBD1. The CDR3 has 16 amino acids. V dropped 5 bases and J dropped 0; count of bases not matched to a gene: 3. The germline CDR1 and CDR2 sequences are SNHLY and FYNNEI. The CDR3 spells CASSWTGGATNEKLFF. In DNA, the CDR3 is TGTGCCAGCAGTTGGACAGGGGGTGCAACTAATGAAAAACTGTTTTTT.

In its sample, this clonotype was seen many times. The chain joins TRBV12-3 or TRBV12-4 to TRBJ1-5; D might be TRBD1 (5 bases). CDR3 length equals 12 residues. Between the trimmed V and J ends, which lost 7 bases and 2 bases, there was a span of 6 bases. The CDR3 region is CASMGGNQPQHF. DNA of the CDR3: TGTGCCAGCATGGGGGGCAATCAGCCCCAGCATTTT.

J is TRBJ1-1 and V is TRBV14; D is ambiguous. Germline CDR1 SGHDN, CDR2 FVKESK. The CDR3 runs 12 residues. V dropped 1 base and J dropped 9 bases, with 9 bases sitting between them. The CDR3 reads CASSQVGSQAFF. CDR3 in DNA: TGTGCCAGCAGCCAAGTTGGATCGCAAGCTTTCTTT.